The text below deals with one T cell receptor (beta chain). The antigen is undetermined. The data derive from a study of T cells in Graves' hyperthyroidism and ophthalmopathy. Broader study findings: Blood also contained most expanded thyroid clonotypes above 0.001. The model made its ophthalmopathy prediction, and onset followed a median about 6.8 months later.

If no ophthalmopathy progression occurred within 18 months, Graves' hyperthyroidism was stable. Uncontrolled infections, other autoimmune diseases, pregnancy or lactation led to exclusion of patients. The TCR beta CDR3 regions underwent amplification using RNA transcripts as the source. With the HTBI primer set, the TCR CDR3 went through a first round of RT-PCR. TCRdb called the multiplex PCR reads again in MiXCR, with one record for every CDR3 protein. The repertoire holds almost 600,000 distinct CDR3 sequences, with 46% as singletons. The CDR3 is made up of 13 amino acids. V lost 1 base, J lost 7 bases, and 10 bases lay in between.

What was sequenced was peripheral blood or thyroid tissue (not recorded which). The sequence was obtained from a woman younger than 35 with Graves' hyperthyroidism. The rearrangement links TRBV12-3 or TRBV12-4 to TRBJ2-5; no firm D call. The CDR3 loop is CASSLGRKGTQYF. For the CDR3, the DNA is TGTGCCAGCAGTTTAGGCCGTAAGGGGACCCAGTACTTC.